Only one count was recorded for the clone carrying this T cell receptor beta chain. Its antigen is unidentified. The data originate from a study of Ad26.COV2.S vaccination and SARS-CoV-2 variants. For the study at large: As a participant in COV1001, the donor was in the Ad26.COV2.S trial arm. Recipients of Ad26.COV2.S got it intramuscularly, once or twice 56 days apart.

Regarding the study as a whole: After vaccination, reports described spike-specific CD8+ and CD4+ T cell responses as showing substantial breadth. Breadth of non-spike TCRs did not differ between vaccinees and placebo recipients.

Treatment reported: approximately 18 received Ad26.COV2.S at low or high dose, single or two shots; 5 received placebo; per-sample allocation not given. Sampling happened 63 days after the first vaccine or placebo injection. Measured with immunoSEQ multiplex PCR; TCRdb has only the in-frame clones, and not every one. The table includes a few hundred thousand clones, approximately 90% detected once. There are 14 residues in the CDR3. The V end lost 3 bases, the J end lost 4 bases, and 12 bases lay between the germline ends. Germline V gene data show CDR1 as LNHDA and CDR2 as SQIVND (reference sequence).

The source of this sequence is a person aged 18-60 years who received the Ad26.COV2.S COVID-19 vaccine or a placebo. The source was peripheral blood, collected in a trial of Ad26.COV2.S vaccine versus placebo. V is TRBV19 and J is TRBJ1-1, with D unclear. Here the CDR3 reads CASSIGFLGTEAFF. The CDR3 region has the DNA TGTGCCAGTAGTATCGGGTTCTTGGGCACTGAAGCTTTCTTT.